There are many counts of the clone carrying this TCR beta chain. Its specificity is unknown. The data stem from a study of T cells in Graves' hyperthyroidism and ophthalmopathy. Study observations and caveats: In blood, most of the thyroid clonotypes expanded above 0.001 were also present.

Amplification targeted TCR beta CDR3 regions from RNA transcripts. The TCR CDR3 was amplified in a first-round RT-PCR using the HTBI primer set. In TCRdb, the multiplex PCR reads were re-called with MiXCR into one record per CDR3 protein. The data hold approximately 260,000 distinct CDR3 sequences, with 12% to 15% observed a single time. J was trimmed by 2 bases and V by 7 bases; bases with no gene match: 16. The CDR3 loop spans 19 amino acids. CDR1 is MDHEN and CDR2 is SYDVKM in the germline V gene. Predating any ophthalmopathy symptoms, the blood sample was taken at first hyperthyroidism diagnosis. The chain carries TRBV28 and TRBJ2-1; 11 nucleotides agree with TRBD2. The sample comprised blood. This TCR was sampled from a woman aged 50 to 65 with Graves' hyperthyroidism that later progressed to Graves' ophthalmopathy. Here the CDR3 reads CASKGGKTSGITTYNEQFF. For the CDR3, the DNA is TGTGCCAGCAAGGGGGGAAAGACTAGCGGGATTACGACCTACAATGAGCAGTTCTTC. The complete variable domain, with remaining parts taken from reference TRBV28 and TRBJ2-1, reads DVKVTQSSRYLVKRTGEKVFLECVQDMDHENMFWYRQDPGLGLRLIYFSYDVKMKEKGDIPEGYSVSREKKERFSLILESASTNQTSMYLCASKGGKTSGITTYNEQFFGPGTRLTVL.